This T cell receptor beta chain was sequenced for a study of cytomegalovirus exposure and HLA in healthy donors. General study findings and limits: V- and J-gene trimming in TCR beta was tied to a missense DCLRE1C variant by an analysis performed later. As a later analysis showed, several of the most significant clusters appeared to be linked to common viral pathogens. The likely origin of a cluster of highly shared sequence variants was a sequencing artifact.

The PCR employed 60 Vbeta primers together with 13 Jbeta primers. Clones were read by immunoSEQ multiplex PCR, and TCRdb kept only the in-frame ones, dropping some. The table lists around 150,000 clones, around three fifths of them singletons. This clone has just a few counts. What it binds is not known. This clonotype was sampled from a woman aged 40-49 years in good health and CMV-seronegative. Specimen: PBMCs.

This chain's CDR3 is CAWSRGVSETGDEQYF. Here the CDR3 DNA reads TGTGCCTGGAGTAGAGGAGTGTCCGAGACAGGGGACGAGCAGTACTTC. The chain combines TRBV30 with TRBJ2-7; the match to TRBD1 covers 8 bases. The CDR3 contains 16 residues. Germline CDR1 reads GTSNPN; CDR2 reads SVGIG (reference sequence). With V trimmed by 2 bases and J by 5 bases, 14 bases remained unmatched.